The sequence of this T cell receptor (beta chain) was determined in a study of post-analysis software for immune sequencing data. Study-wide results and caveats: Patients carried several TRBV segments more frequently than controls did, and TRBV5-6, TRBV5-1 and TRBV20-1 were among them. Multiple sclerosis patients had significantly lower normalized Chao1 diversity than controls. Clustering by F measure revealed strong co-clustering among samples prepared together in one batch.

Carried by the TCR beta cDNA libraries were unique molecular identifiers. TCRdb re-derived calls from the PCR reads in MiXCR, one entry per CDR3 protein. The sample comprises approximately 570,000 distinct CDR3 sequences, 44% of which are singletons, and 1.5% to 2% rests with the top ten. A remark on this clonotype: Its cognate antigen is unknown.

The germline V gene encodes CDR1 SGHRS and CDR2 YFSETQ. V lost 1 base, J lost 10 bases, and 15 bases stayed unmatched. The CDR3 has 16 residues. The receptor was derived from a girl aged 5-17 years with multiple sclerosis. The chain combines TRBV5-1 with TRBJ1-2; 8 nucleotides line up with TRBD1. Sample: blood. The DNA for the CDR3 is TGCGCCAGCAGCTTGACGTCAGGGGGCGCGTTGATTGACTACACCTTC. It codes for CASSLTSGGALIDYTF.